Listed here are 20 T cell receptor beta chains from one sample, sequenced in a study of regulatory T cells in long-lasting Graves disease. Sequencing libraries for TCR beta were prepared with iRepertoire HTBI primers and Arm-PCR of CDR3 regions. TCRdb itself ran the multiplex PCR reads through MiXCR, one entry per CDR3 protein. The data show approximately 310,000 distinct CDR3 sequences, more than 15% seen once. Noted time point: newly diagnosed GD, antithyroid drugs for less than 3 months. PBMC RNA was the source of the TCR library. This specimen consisted of peripheral blood mononuclear cells (PBMCs), obtained at new diagnosis, from a patient treated with antithyroid drugs. The receptor source for this set is a female donor with Graves disease.

There are many counts of this clonotype. V usage is TRBV20-1 and J usage is TRBJ1-3; D is unresolved. Trimming pared 5 bases from V and 0 bases from J, leaving 11 bases between. The CDR3 contains 14 residues. Germline loops: CDR1 DFQATT, CDR2 SNEGSKA (reference sequence). The CDR3 spells CSASLLTSGNTIYF. DNA for the CDR3: TGCAGTGCTTCCCTATTAACCTCTGGAAACACCATATATTTT.

For this clonotype: This may be a read error, as it is one base from a much larger clone. The chain joins TRBV27 to TRBJ2-1; 8 bases fit TRBD1. The J call could be wrong; TRBJ2-3 is a better fit for the DNA end. The CDR3 is 14 residues long. The germline V gene has CDR1 MNHEY and CDR2 SMNVEV (reference sequence). Written as DNA, the CDR3 is TGTGCCAGCAGGAAAACAGGGGGGACAGATGCGCAGTATTTT. This sequence encodes CASRKTGGTDAQYF.

In this sample, this clonotype turned up many times. The rearrangement uses TRBV28 and TRBJ2-7, with D tentatively TRBD2 (6 bases). Germline CDR1 and CDR2: MDHEN and SYDVKM. The V gene lost 2 bases and the J gene lost 2 bases, with 13 bases spanning the gap. The CDR3 is 15 amino acids. The CDR3 DNA follows: TGTGCCAGCAGTTTACCCCGACTAGGAACCTACGAGCAGTACTTC. Translation: CASSLPRLGTYEQYF. Together with reference TRBV28 and TRBJ2-7, the CDR3 gives the full variable domain: DVKVTQSSRYLVKRTGEKVFLECVQDMDHENMFWYRQDPGLGLRLIYFSYDVKMKEKGDIPEGYSVSREKKERFSLILESASTNQTSMYLCASSLPRLGTYEQYFGPGTRLTVT.

Points on this clonotype: With a much larger clone just one base away, this may be a read error. The chain couples TRBV3-1 to TRBJ2-5; no clear D. The J call may be incorrect, as the DNA end agrees better with TRBJ2-1. The CDR3 contains 15 residues. The germline CDR1 and CDR2 sequences are LGHDT and YNNKEL (reference sequence). Here the CDR3 reads CASSSSWVSEDEQFF. CDR3 sequence (DNA): TGTGCCAGCAGCTCATCGTGGGTATCAGAGGATGAGCAGTTCTTC.

This clonotype was counted many times. The V call is TRBV19, the J call TRBJ2-6; D gene uncertain. CDR3 length: 18 residues. In germline, CDR1 is LNHDA, CDR2 SQIVND (reference sequence). V lost 6 bases, J lost 2 bases, and 20 bases lay in between. CDR3 residues: CASSQFGWTMTGANVLTF. The CDR3 DNA reads as TGTGCCAGTAGCCAGTTTGGGTGGACGATGACTGGGGCCAACGTCCTGACTTTC.

The table lists this clonotype with a few counts. This chain connects TRBV2 to TRBJ1-2; no reliable D call. Germline V lookup: CDR1 SNHLY, CDR2 FYNNEI. The CDR3 length is 13 residues. V was pared by 7 bases and J by 0 bases, with 9 bases between. CDR3 in amino acids: CASKSGTNYGYTF. The CDR3 DNA reads as TGTGCCAGCAAGTCGGGGACTAACTATGGCTACACCTTC.

This clonotype was counted many times. The chain uses TRBV6-1 and TRBJ2-1; 8 bases map to TRBD2. The germline V gene encodes CDR1 MNHNS and CDR2 SASEGT. V shed 7 bases, J shed 7 bases, and the junction held 9 bases outside the gene matches. This CDR3 spans 14 amino acids. The CDR3 is CASKSGRAGNEQFF. The CDR3 DNA reads as TGTGCCAGCAAATCCGGGAGGGCCGGGAATGAGCAGTTCTTC.

This clonotype was counted ten times or more. The chain couples TRBV10-3 to TRBJ2-7; 8 bases agree with TRBD2. V trimming: 5 bases; J trimming: 0 bases; junction bases outside the gene matches: 3. The CDR3 runs to 14 residues. CDR1 and CDR2 from the germline V gene are ENHRY and SYGVKD. CDR3 DNA: TGTGCCATCAGTCCGGGACTAGACTCCTACGAGCAGTACTTC. Translated: CAISPGLDSYEQYF.

This clonotype occurred many times. The chain combines TRBV11-3 with TRBJ2-3; 12 nucleotides match TRBD2. Germline trimming cut 5 bases from V and 4 bases from J; bases unmatched to any gene: 10. The CDR3 has 17 residues. Germline CDR1 SGHNT, CDR2 YENEEA. CDR3 in DNA: TGTGCCAGCAGCCCGGGGACTAGCGGGCAGGGGGCAGATACGCAGTATTTT. Its protein is CASSPGTSGQGADTQYF.

This clonotype was detected ten times or more. The chain combines TRBV30 with TRBJ2-7; TRBD2 aligns across 9 bases. The CDR3 length is 14 residues. Germline V gives CDR1 GTSNPN, CDR2 SVGIG (reference sequence). The V and J ends lost 1 base and 3 bases, in that order; junction bases with no gene match: 4. The CDR3: CAWSATSGGYEQYF. Written as DNA, the CDR3 is TGTGCCTGGAGTGCGACTAGCGGCGGCTACGAGCAGTACTTC.

This clonotype came up once. This CDR3 is CASSRGGKDYELYV. The CDR3 nucleotides read TGTGCCAGCAGCCGAGGAGGGAAGGACTACGAGCTGTACGTC. The V call is TRBV11-2, the J call TRBJ2-7; D perhaps matches TRBD2 (6 bases). CDR3 size: 14 residues. Germline assignment: CDR1 SGHAT and CDR2 FQNNGV.

V usage is TRBV6-2 or TRBV6-3 and J usage is TRBJ2-1, with a possible D match to TRBD2 (7 bases). The V gene lost 3 bases and the J gene lost 8 bases, with 14 bases spanning the gap. The germline CDR1 and CDR2 sequences are MNHEY and SVGEGT. There are 14 residues in the CDR3. CDR3 sequence reads: CASSYRGARDEQFF. In nucleotides, the CDR3 is TGTGCCAGCAGTTATCGGGGGGCTAGGGATGAGCAGTTCTTC.

This clonotype was counted many times. The chain carries TRBV6-1 and TRBJ1-2; TRBD1 might be the D (5 bases). V lost 7 bases, J lost 1 base, and 10 bases lay in between. Germline lookup yields CDR1 MNHNS and CDR2 SASEGT. The CDR3 contains 13 residues. CDR3 sequence: CASTTDLNYGYTF. CDR3 coding DNA: TGTGCCAGCACGACAGACCTTAACTATGGCTACACCTTC.

This clonotype was counted ten times or more. The genes are TRBV24-1 and TRBJ2-6; the D gene is possibly TRBD2 (5 bases). V was shortened by 9 bases and J by 1 base, with 9 bases between the two germline ends. The CDR3 consists of 14 residues. CDR1 and CDR2 (germline): KGHDR, SFDVKD. CDR3 residues: CATQGGSGANVLTF. CDR3 sequence (DNA): TGTGCCACCCAAGGAGGATCTGGGGCCAACGTCCTGACTTTC.

This chain connects TRBV30 to TRBJ2-7, with a weak D call TRBD1 (6 bases). With 8 bases removed from V and 5 bases from J, the gap between germline ends came to 22 bases. The CDR3 is 14 amino acids. The germline gives CDR1 GTSNPN, CDR2 SVGIG (reference sequence). This CDR3 reads CARSQGPSAHEQYF. CDR3 nucleotides: TGTGCCCGGTCCCAGGGGCCATCGGCCCACGAGCAGTACTTC.

This clonotype came up many times. This rearrangement joins TRBV9 to TRBJ2-2, with TRBD1 matching 7 bases. This CDR3 contains 13 residues. Unmatched junction bases numbered 0, after V lost 1 base and J lost 6 bases. CDR1 SGDLS and CDR2 YYNGEE come from the germline V gene. CDR3 protein: CASSVQGAGELFF. The DNA for the CDR3 is TGTGCCAGCAGCGTACAGGGGGCCGGGGAGCTGTTTTTT.

This clonotype was observed many times. The chain uses TRBV2 and TRBJ2-3; D may correspond to TRBD1 or TRBD2 (6 bases each). Germline V gene data show CDR1 as SNHLY and CDR2 as FYNNEI. The V end was cut by 8 bases, the J end by 2 bases, with 11 bases between. The CDR3 totals 13 residues. CDR3 coding DNA: TGTGCCAGCGGGCGGGACATCACAGATACGCAGTATTTT. It encodes CASGRDITDTQYF.

In its sample, this clonotype was seen a few times. This chain joins TRBV5-1 and TRBJ2-5; D is ambiguous. V shed 6 bases and J shed 0 bases, with 6 bases lying between them. Germline V lookup: CDR1 SGHRS, CDR2 YFSETQ. The CDR3 length is 12 residues. For the CDR3, the DNA is TGCGCCAGCACCGGGTACCAAGAGACCCAGTACTTC. It yields the protein CASTGYQETQYF.

V usage is TRBV6-2 or TRBV6-3 and J usage is TRBJ1-5; no reliable D call. This CDR3 spans 19 amino acids. Germline CDR1 and CDR2: MNHEY and SVGEGT. Trimming cost V 5 bases and J 0 bases, with 23 bases left between them. CDR3 in DNA: TGTGCCAGCAGTCCCCTCAACCCCGGGTTAGTGAATAGCAATCAGCCCCAGCATTTT. It translates to CASSPLNPGLVNSNQPQHF.

This clonotype was counted at least ten times. The chain links TRBV10-3 to TRBJ2-7, with a weak D call TRBD2 (6 bases). The CDR3 runs 17 residues. Germline V gene sequence: CDR1 ENHRY, CDR2 SYGVKD. Trimming removed 4 bases at V and 4 bases at J, with 23 bases between. The CDR3 nucleotides read TGTGCCATCAGTGCCGACCCCTCCACGGGAGTAAAGTACGAGCAGTACTTC. It is translated as CAISADPSTGVKYEQYF.